This record concerns one TCR beta chain sequence. This clonotype was seen a handful of times. Its antigen is not yet known. No base quality information exists; no much larger clone differs at one position. The CDR3 numbers 15 residues from cysteine through phenylalanine. CDR3 DNA only is kept here, 45 bases in frame from base 1. CDR1 and CDR2 (MNHEY, SVGAGI) derive from the germline V gene. Trimming takes 0 bases from V and 4 bases from J, and the germline ends sit 12 bases apart. Ophthalmopathy patients had moderately to severely active disease, Clinical Activity Score of at least 3, NOSPECS grade of at least 4, and duration under 3 months. The study excluded patients with uncontrolled infections, other autoimmune diseases, pregnancy or lactation. Diagnoses relied on clinical symptoms, serum thyroxine and TRAb, thyroid ultrasound and orbital computed tomography. Ficoll-Paque density gradient centrifugation was used to isolate PBMCs from about 10 ml of fresh peripheral blood. Trizol reagent was used to extract total RNA, and RNA quality was then checked on an Agilent 2100 Bioanalyzer.

The data derive from a study of T cells in Graves' hyperthyroidism and ophthalmopathy (dated by TCRdb to about 2019). In terms of the full investigation: Peripheral blood samples were taken at the time of initial diagnosis, prior to any treatment. Whether ophthalmopathy could be predicted prospectively was tested in an independent validation cohort made up of about 18 hyperthyroidism patients plus 17 patients who later progressed to ophthalmopathy. The paper reports TCR Vbeta CDR3 sequencing of roughly 140 peripheral blood samples: 43 ophthalmopathy, under 80 hyperthyroidism and approximately 17 progressor patients. The 95 to 100 discovery patients were randomly divided into training and test sets at a 7:3 ratio. In addition, the study compared T-cell repertoires in thyroid tissue and in blood from several Graves' hyperthyroidism patients. After sampling, hyperthyroidism patients received methimazole starting at 30 mg daily, and ophthalmopathy patients received high-dose intravenous methylprednisolone. TCR V-J signatures able to tell the groups apart were searched for in a discovery cohort of 100 or so patients, of whom 40 to 45 had Graves' ophthalmopathy and around 58 had stable Graves' hyperthyroidism. Broader findings and caveats from the paper: In validation, the model predicted progression to ophthalmopathy with over 65% sensitivity and 72% to 75% specificity, a median of roughly seven months before onset. Blood samples also contained most of the expanded thyroid clonotypes (frequency above 0.001), which suggests that blood repertoires may reflect thyroid immune responses. No statistical method was used to fix the sample size in advance, and group allocation was not hidden from the investigators. A model built on a 13 V-J signature distinguished ophthalmopathy from stable hyperthyroidism, reaching 85% to 90% sensitivity and about 81% specificity in cross-validation and 80%/75% in testing.

The TCR beta CDR3 regions were amplified from RNA transcripts. The first round of RT-PCR for the TCR CDR3 was performed with the HTBI primer set and the Qiagen OneStep RT-PCR kit. Libraries were constructed in a second round of multiplex PCR, after which size selection and purification were performed. Sequencing of the libraries was done on an Illumina HiSeq2000 using paired-end 100 bp reads. Under the source paper's analysis protocol: SOAPnuke was used to process the raw data, with reads discarded if the reads contained adapters or uncalled bases, had a mean Phred below 15, or lacked an exact constant-primer or identifier match. COPE v1.2.5 was used to merge the high-quality paired reads, and each unique nucleotide sequence was defined as a clonotype. MiTCR v1.1 was used to align clonotypes to the IMGT TRBV, TRBD and TRBJ reference segments. Analysis was restricted to V-J combinations with a frequency above 0.0001, which covered just over 98% of repertoires. A TCS score was defined as the ratio of F50 (clonal expansion) to E x V (chaos), with BLOSUM62-based TCRdist applied between CDR3 peptides within each V-J. Welch's t-statistics and random forest reduced roughly 540 V-J features to 13, which were used in a naive Bayes classifier (R e1071). TCRdb applied fastp at Q25 and MiXCR to the public reads, then kept only in-frame beta chains. Rows with one shared CDR3 protein collapse into an entry with the most common genes and DNA. TCRdb's processing, not the study's, gives the V and J calls here. In all, the sample holds around 300,000 distinct CDR3 sequences, and roughly 13% of those were seen once. About a third of the sample belongs to the ten largest clones.

The sequence was collected from a middle-aged woman with Graves' ophthalmopathy. Sequencing was carried out using blood. The rearrangement combines TRBV6-5 with TRBJ2-5, with the D gene not clear enough to name. The CDR3 loop reads CASSYSVRKGETQYF. The DNA sequence follows: TGTGCCAGCAGTTACTCTGTCCGGAAAGGAGAGACCCAGTACTTC.